The following is a T cell receptor beta chain sequence with its context. This clone was counted a single time. Its antigen is still unknown. Base-call qualities are not available, and no considerably larger clone is one nucleotide away. Each collaborating institution followed its own protocols to collect whole blood in K2EDTA tubes. For TCRbeta analysis, collaborator samples were shipped as frozen whole blood, as isolated PBMCs, or as DNA extracted from either sample type. This sample was included in a study of blood T cell repertoires in COVID-19 (dated by TCRdb to about 2020). For the wider study: Collaborator samples came from the United States, Italy and Spain and covered acute and convalescent phases of COVID-19. The samples were drawn from the first 160 participants of the ongoing ImmuneRACE study and from 1,254 subjects provided by 6 global collaborators. The repertoires were made available in a free public database intended to serve as a resource for research on the immune response to SARS-CoV-2. A de-identified subject ID, COVID-19 status, age in years and sex were almost always included in the sample metadata. Subjects who had been exposed to COVID-19, were actively infected with it, or had recovered from it provided the deeply sampled blood TCRbeta repertoires that made up the dataset. HLA class I and class II types, where available, came from metadata supplied by the sample provider rather than from assay-based typing. The prospective study material was composed of cDNA or gDNA derived from T cells, B-cell-depleted T cells, or PBMCs. Paper-wide results and their limitations: The quantity of clinical and demographic metadata differed by source and by participant and was supplied without curation.

TCRbeta CDR3 regions were amplified from genomic DNA by means of the immunoSEQ Assay, a bias-controlled multiplex PCR. Turning to the authors' computational methods: The number of nucleated cells in each sample was estimated from the amplification of reference gene primers within the assay. Sequence reads were collapsed and filtered to measure the absolute abundance of every unique TCRbeta CDR3 rearrangement. Productive Simpson clonality was computed per sample as the square root of Simpson's diversity index over productive rearrangements. TCRdb took this table from immuneACCESS and kept in-frame rearrangements with V and J called. Such tables lack part of the clones; where checked against another copy, unresolved V genes explain under half of the gap, and the rest is unexplained. D and trimming were read from the DNA, whereas the V and J calls and clone size are those reported in that table. The sample profile shows some 96,000 clones; 75% to 90% of them were found once. The ten largest clones represent roughly an eighth of the sample.

This sequence originates from a human donor in a cohort sampled during active COVID-19. Sequencing was carried out using peripheral blood.

The DNA sequence is TGTGCCAGCAGCGCGGGTAGCGGGATAGTTGGGGAGACCCAGTACTTC. The resulting protein is CASSAGSGIVGETQYF. Recombination connected TRBV9 to TRBJ2-5; 8 of the junction bases match TRBD2. From V the trimming removes 3 bases and from J it removes 5 bases, while the gene matches leave 12 bases of the junction unaccounted for. From the germline V gene, CDR1 is SGDLS and CDR2 is YYNGEE. The CDR3 sequence holds 16 residues, the cysteine and phenylalanine included. Only the CDR3 portion is preserved as DNA: 48 bases, with reading frame beginning at the first base.